What follows are 19 T cell receptor beta chains derived from one specimen sequenced in a study of T cell responses to AZD1222 COVID-19 vaccine. The table came from immunoSEQ multiplex PCR; TCRdb's copy has only in-frame clones and leaves some out. This sample has roughly 33,000 clones, with around 82% found just once. The sample here was peripheral blood, taken 28 days after the second AZD1222 dose. The source of these receptors is an adult who received the AZD1222 COVID-19 vaccine.

This clone turned up a few times. CDR3 bases: TGTGCCAGCAGTTATCCCGTTAAGGAGCAGTTCTTC. Amino acids: CASSYPVKEQFF. The rearrangement links TRBV6-2 or TRBV6-3 to TRBJ2-1; no reliable D call. Trimming cost V 3 bases and J 10 bases, with 10 bases left between them. The CDR3 extends over 12 amino acids. Per the germline V gene, CDR1 is MNHEY and CDR2 is SVGEGT.

The chain employs TRBV7-2 and TRBJ2-1, with 10 bases fitting TRBD2. After removal of 7 bases from V and 5 bases from J, the junction contained 8 bases not matched to a gene. The CDR3 covers 15 residues. Per the germline V gene, CDR1 is SGHTA and CDR2 is FQGNSA. CDR3 sequence (DNA): TGTGCCAGCACAACTACTAGCGGGGCTCACAATGAGCAGTTCTTC. It codes for CASTTTSGAHNEQFF.

The chain recombines TRBV11-2 with TRBJ2-7, with TRBD1 identical over 11 bases. The CDR3 consists of 15 residues. V lost 5 bases and J lost 7; bases outside the gene matches: 10. Germline lookup yields CDR1 SGHAT and CDR2 FQNNGV. The CDR3 DNA sequence: TGTGCCAGCAGCGTACCCCGGGACAGGGGGGGTGAGCAGTACGTC. Its translation is CASSVPRDRGGEQYV.

The CDR3 bases are TGCGCCAGCAGTGATTGGTTCGGGGGGGACGAGCAGTACTTC. Residues: CASSDWFGGDEQYF. V gene TRBV10-2 combines with J gene TRBJ2-7; 8 positions agree with TRBD2. The V gene's germline CDR1 is WSHSY and CDR2 SAAADI. Germline trimming cut 3 bases from V and 5 bases from J; bases unmatched to any gene: 6. The CDR3 length is 14 residues.

The chain uses TRBV10-2 and TRBJ2-2; either TRBD1 or TRBD2 may fit D (5 bases each). V was pared by 6 bases and J by 1 base, with 15 bases between. The length of the CDR3 is 16 residues. The germline gives CDR1 WSHSY, CDR2 SAAADI. DNA of the CDR3: TGCGCCAGCAGACCCGGTGGGGGATGGAACACCGGGGAGCTGTTTTTT. Translated, it gives CASRPGGGWNTGELFF.

The gene calls are TRBV5-1 and TRBJ1-2, with 7 nucleotides matching TRBD1. The CDR3 loop spans 13 amino acids. The V and J ends lost 4 bases and 4 bases, in that order; junction bases with no gene match: 4. CDR1 SGHRS and CDR2 YFSETQ come from the germline V gene. CDR3 loop: CASSMDRSYGYTF. CDR3 in DNA: TGCGCCAGCAGCATGGACAGGTCCTATGGCTACACCTTC. Complete variable domain (other parts from reference TRBV5-1 and TRBJ1-2): KAGVTQTPRYLIKTRGQQVTLSCSPISGHRSVSWYQQTPGQGLQFLFEYFSETQRNKGNFPGRFSGRQFSNSRSEMNVSTLELGDSALYLCASSMDRSYGYTFGSGTRLTVV.

V and J are TRBV5-1 and TRBJ1-4; TRBD1 might be the D (5 bases). Germline V gene lookup returns CDR1 SGHRS and CDR2 YFSETQ. The CDR3 is 14 amino acids. The V and J ends lost 2 bases and 3 bases respectively, with 8 bases between them. Here the CDR3 reads CASSLQAANEKLFF. The CDR3 coding sequence is TGCGCCAGCAGCTTACAGGCGGCTAATGAAAAACTGTTTTTT.

The rearrangement joins TRBV13 to TRBJ1-4; a possible D gene is TRBD1 (5 bases). This CDR3 has 19 amino acids. V lost 4 bases and J 7 bases, leaving 28 bases between the germline ends. Germline V gives CDR1 PRHDT, CDR2 FYEKMQ (reference sequence). In nucleotides, the CDR3 is TGTGCCAGCAGCTATAGGGGACGGACCGCCAGAGGCCGGGGTGAAAAACTGTTTTTT. Translation gives CASSYRGRTARGRGEKLFF.

On this clone itself: The junction departs from germline at one end; a sequencing error may be responsible. The V call is TRBV7-2, the J call TRBJ2-5; TRBD1 matches at 8 bases. CDR1 and CDR2 (germline): SGHTA, FQGNSA. The CDR3 runs to 15 residues. The CDR3 reads CASTLVRGRFETQYF. CDR3 DNA: TGTGCCAGCACCTTAGTCAGGGGGCGCTTCGAGACCCAGTACTTC.

This chain joins TRBV5-1 and TRBJ2-2; 12 nucleotides line up with TRBD2. This CDR3 has 19 amino acids. Trimming removed 3 bases from V and 4 bases from J; junction bases left unmatched: 13. Germline CDR1 and CDR2: SGHRS and YFSETQ. DNA for the CDR3: TGCGCCAGCAGCTCCCTCGGAAGGACTAGCGGGACCGTCACCGGGGAGCTGTTTTTT. Residues: CASSSLGRTSGTVTGELFF.

This clone was seen a few times. The chain is built from TRBV19 and TRBJ2-3; 7 bases agree with TRBD2. CDR3 length: 15 residues. CDR1 and CDR2 (germline): LNHDA, SQIVND (reference sequence). V dropped 5 bases and J dropped 8; count of bases not matched to a gene: 13. CDR3: CASSVSGRARSTQYF. The CDR3 bases are TGTGCCAGTAGTGTATCAGGGAGGGCCCGTTCTACGCAGTATTTT.

V gene TRBV6-5 combines with J gene TRBJ2-1; possibly TRBD1 for D (5 bases). This CDR3 comprises 15 residues. Per germline, CDR1 MNHEY and CDR2 SVGAGI. The V end was cut by 5 bases, the J end by 8 bases, with 19 bases between. The CDR3 reads CASSLGDRESDEQFF. CDR3 in DNA: TGTGCCAGCAGTCTTGGCGACAGAGAATCAGATGAGCAGTTCTTC.

This clone was counted a single time. The J gene is TRBJ2-1, the V gene TRBV10-3; tentative D call: TRBD2 (6 bases). V gave up 11 bases and J gave up 8 bases, with 19 bases separating them. CDR1 is ENHRY and CDR2 is SYGVKD in the germline V gene. CDR3 length: 13 amino acids. CDR3 coding DNA: TGTGCCGCCCGGGACTTAGCTCAGGATGAGCAGTTCTTC. Its protein product is CAARDLAQDEQFF.

The chain carries TRBV7-9 and TRBJ2-5, with D maybe TRBD1 (5 bases). CDR1 and CDR2 from the germline V gene are SEHNR and FQNEAQ (reference sequence). V was trimmed by 1 base and J by 2 bases, leaving 8 bases between them. The CDR3 loop spans 14 amino acids. The CDR3 DNA reads TGTGCCAGCAGCTTAGGTACAGGTCAAGAGACCCAGTACTTC. This translates into CASSLGTGQETQYF.

This sequence joins TRBV5-1 and TRBJ1-3; 7 bases are shared with TRBD1. There are 14 residues in the CDR3. V gave up 6 bases and J gave up 3 bases; unmatched junction bases: 6. Germline CDR1 is SGHRS and CDR2 is YFSETQ. The CDR3 DNA follows: TGCGCCAGCAAAATAACAGGGGATGGAAACACCATATATTTT. This sequence encodes CASKITGDGNTIYF.

In regard to this clone: Other DNA sequences in this sample translate to the same CDR3. The J gene is TRBJ1-1, the V gene TRBV5-1; weak D call: TRBD1 (6 bases). The V gene's germline CDR1 is SGHRS and CDR2 YFSETQ. The CDR3 runs to 13 residues. Deletions cut 5 bases from V and 1 base from J, with 9 bases between. CDR3 residues: CASRVQGNTEAFF. The DNA of the CDR3 is TGCGCCAGCAGGGTACAGGGGAACACTGAAGCTTTCTTT.

This clone turned up a few times. This rearrangement joins TRBV24-1 to TRBJ1-5; D call uncertain. Deletions cut 4 bases from V and 2 bases from J, with 17 bases between. The V gene's germline CDR1 is KGHDR and CDR2 SFDVKD. The CDR3 has 17 residues. The CDR3 loop is CATSDPLSSDRNQPQHF. CDR3 nucleotides: TGTGCCACCAGTGACCCTCTCAGCAGTGATCGCAATCAGCCCCAGCATTTT.

This chain connects TRBV7-9 to TRBJ2-1, with 9 positions matching TRBD2. J was trimmed by 5 bases and V by 5 bases; bases with no gene match: 4. This CDR3 is built from 14 residues. The germline gives CDR1 SEHNR, CDR2 FQNEAQ (reference sequence). DNA for the CDR3: TGTGCCAGCAGCGACTCTAGCGGGGACAATGAGCAGTTCTTC. Translation: CASSDSSGDNEQFF.

The rearrangement joins TRBV6-5 to TRBJ2-7; TRBD1 agrees at 9 bases. The CDR3 spans 15 residues. With V trimmed by 6 bases and J by 0 bases, 6 bases remained unmatched. The germline V gene has CDR1 MNHEY and CDR2 SVGAGI. The CDR3 sequence is CASRPGTGSSYEQYV. CDR3 bases: TGTGCCAGCAGACCCGGGACAGGGAGCTCCTACGAGCAGTACGTC.